This T cell receptor beta chain was captured by sequencing in a study of cytotoxic CD8 clonotypes in ibrutinib-treated CLL. Library input was about 1.8 micrograms of DNA from cryopreserved PBMCs. The CDR3 is 14 residues long. Looked up from germline, CDR1 is MNHNS and CDR2 is SASEGT. V lost 8 bases and J lost 2, with 15 bases in between. Assay: immunoSEQ multiplex PCR; the TCRdb copy retains only in-frame clones and omits some. Seen here are roughly 100,000 clones, about 72% observed once, and the top ten hold around 32%. Here the sequenced sample was PBMCs, taken after 12 months of ibrutinib treatment. The chain recombines TRBV6-1 with TRBJ1-2, with D unresolved. The receptor was derived from a human donor with chronic lymphocytic leukemia. The chain's CDR3 is CASLTVDGNYGYTF. As DNA, the CDR3 is TGTGCCAGCCTGACCGTCGACGGCAACTATGGCTACACCTTC.